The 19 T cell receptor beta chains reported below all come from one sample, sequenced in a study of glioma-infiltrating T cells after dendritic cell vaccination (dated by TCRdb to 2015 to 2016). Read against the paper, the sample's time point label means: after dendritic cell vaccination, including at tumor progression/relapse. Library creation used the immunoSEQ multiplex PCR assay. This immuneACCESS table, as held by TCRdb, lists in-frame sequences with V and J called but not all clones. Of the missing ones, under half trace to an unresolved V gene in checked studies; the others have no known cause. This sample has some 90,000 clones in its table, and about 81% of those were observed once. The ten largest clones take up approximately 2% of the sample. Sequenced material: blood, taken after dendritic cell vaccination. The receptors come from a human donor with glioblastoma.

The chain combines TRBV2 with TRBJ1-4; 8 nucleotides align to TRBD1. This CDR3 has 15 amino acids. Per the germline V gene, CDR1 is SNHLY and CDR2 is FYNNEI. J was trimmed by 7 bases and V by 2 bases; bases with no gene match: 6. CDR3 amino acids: CASSESRTGTEKLFF. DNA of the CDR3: TGTGCCAGCAGTGAATCCCGGACAGGGACTGAAAAACTGTTTTTT.

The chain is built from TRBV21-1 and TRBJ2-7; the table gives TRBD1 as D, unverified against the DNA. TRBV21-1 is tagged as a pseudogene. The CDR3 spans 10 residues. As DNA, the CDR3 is TGTGCCAGTGTAGGGGGCGAGCAGTACTTC. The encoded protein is CASVGGEQYF.

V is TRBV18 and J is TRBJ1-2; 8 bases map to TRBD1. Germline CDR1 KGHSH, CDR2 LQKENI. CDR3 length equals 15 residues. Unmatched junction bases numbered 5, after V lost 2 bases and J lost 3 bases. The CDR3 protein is CASSPLTGVDYGYTF. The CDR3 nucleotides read TGTGCCAGCTCACCATTGACAGGGGTCGACTATGGCTACACCTTC.

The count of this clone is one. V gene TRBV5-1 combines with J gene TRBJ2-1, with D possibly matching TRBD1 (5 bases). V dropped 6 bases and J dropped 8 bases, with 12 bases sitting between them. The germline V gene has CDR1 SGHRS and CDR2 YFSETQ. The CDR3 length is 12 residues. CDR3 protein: CASNEQDHEQFF. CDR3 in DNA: TGCGCCAGCAACGAACAGGACCATGAGCAGTTCTTC.

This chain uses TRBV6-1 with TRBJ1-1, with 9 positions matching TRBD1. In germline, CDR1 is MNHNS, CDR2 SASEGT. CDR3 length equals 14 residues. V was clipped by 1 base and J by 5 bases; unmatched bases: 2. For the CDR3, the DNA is TGTGCCAGCAGTGAAGGGACAGGGGTTACTGAAGCTTTCTTT. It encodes CASSEGTGVTEAFF.

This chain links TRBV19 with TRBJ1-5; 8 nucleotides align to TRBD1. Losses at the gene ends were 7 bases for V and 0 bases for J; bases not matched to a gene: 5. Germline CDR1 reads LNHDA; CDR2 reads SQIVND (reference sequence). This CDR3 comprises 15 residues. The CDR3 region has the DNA TGTGCCAGTAATTGGGGACAGGTTAGCAATCAGCCCCAGCATTTT. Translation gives CASNWGQVSNQPQHF.

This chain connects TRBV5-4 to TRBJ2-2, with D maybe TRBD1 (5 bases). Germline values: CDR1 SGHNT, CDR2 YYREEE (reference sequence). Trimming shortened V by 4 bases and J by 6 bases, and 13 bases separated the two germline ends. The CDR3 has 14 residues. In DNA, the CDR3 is TGTGCCAGCAGCCCTTTTGTGGGGCCCGGGGAGCTGTTTTTT. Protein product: CASSPFVGPGELFF.

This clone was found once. The CDR3 protein is CASSPGLAGRDTQYF. The CDR3 nucleotides read TGTGCCAGCAGCCCGGGACTAGCGGGGCGAGATACGCAGTATTTT. The chain carries TRBV5-4 and TRBJ2-3, with 13 bases lining up with TRBD2. The CDR3 loop spans 15 amino acids. From germline, CDR1 is SGHNT and CDR2 YYREEE (reference sequence). V lost 4 bases, J lost 5 bases, and 4 bases stayed unmatched.

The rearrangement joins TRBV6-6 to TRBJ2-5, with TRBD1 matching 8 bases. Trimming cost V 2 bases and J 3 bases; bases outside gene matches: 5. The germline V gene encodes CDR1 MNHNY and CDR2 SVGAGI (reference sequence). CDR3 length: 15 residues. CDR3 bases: TGTGCCAGCAGTTACCCTCAGACAGGGGAAGAGACCCAGTACTTC. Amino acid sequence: CASSYPQTGEETQYF.

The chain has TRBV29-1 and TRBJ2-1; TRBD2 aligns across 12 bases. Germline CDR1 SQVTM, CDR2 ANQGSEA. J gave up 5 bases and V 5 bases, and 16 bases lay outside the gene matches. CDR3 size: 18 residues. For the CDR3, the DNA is TGCAGCGTTACCGACAGGTTCTCTAGCGGGGGGGCCAACAATGAGCAGTTCTTC. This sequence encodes CSVTDRFSSGGANNEQFF.

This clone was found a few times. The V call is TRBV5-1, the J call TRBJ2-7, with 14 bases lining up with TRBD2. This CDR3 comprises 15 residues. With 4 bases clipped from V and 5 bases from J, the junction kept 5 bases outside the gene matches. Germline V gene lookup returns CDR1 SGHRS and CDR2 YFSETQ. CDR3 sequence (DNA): TGCGCCAGCAGCCCGGGACTAGCGGGGGTCGACGAGCAGTACTTC. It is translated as CASSPGLAGVDEQYF.

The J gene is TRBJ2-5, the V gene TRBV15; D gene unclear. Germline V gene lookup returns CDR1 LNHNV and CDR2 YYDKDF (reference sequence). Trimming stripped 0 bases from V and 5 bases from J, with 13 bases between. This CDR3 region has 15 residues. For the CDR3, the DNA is TGTGCCACCAGCAGAGACGTTAAGGAGCTTGAGACCCAGTACTTC. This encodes CATSRDVKELETQYF.

As DNA, the CDR3 is TGTGCCAGCTCAGAGGGGACGGGGGAGGGATACAACCCCCCCCGCGAAAACATTCAGTACTTC. Protein sequence: CASSEGTGEGYNPPRENIQYF. The chain couples TRBV18 to TRBJ2-4; 7 nucleotides agree with TRBD2. Trimming at V came to 5 bases and at J to 5 bases, leaving 27 bases not matched to a gene. Per the germline V gene, CDR1 is KGHSH and CDR2 is LQKENI. The CDR3 totals 21 residues.

CDR3 nucleotides: TGTGCCAGCAGTTTTGGCCCTAGCGAGCAGTACTTC. This sequence encodes CASSFGPSEQYF. The chain carries TRBV27 and TRBJ2-7, with unresolved D. Germline assignment: CDR1 MNHEY and CDR2 SMNVEV (reference sequence). V lost 3 bases, J lost 6 bases, and 9 bases lay in between. This CDR3 spans 12 amino acids.

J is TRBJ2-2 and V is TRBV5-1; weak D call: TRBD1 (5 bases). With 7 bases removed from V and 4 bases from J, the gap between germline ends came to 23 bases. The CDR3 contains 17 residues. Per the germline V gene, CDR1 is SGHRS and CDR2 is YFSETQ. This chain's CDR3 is CASSPEIRGRGTGELFF. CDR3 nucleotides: TGCGCCAGCTCACCTGAGATAAGGGGTCGTGGCACCGGGGAGCTGTTTTTT.

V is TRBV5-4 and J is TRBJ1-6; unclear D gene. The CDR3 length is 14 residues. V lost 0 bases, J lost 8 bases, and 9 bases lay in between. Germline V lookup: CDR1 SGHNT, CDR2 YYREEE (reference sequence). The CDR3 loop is CASSLDSVDSPLHF. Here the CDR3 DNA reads TGTGCCAGCAGCTTGGATAGCGTCGATTCACCCCTCCACTTT.

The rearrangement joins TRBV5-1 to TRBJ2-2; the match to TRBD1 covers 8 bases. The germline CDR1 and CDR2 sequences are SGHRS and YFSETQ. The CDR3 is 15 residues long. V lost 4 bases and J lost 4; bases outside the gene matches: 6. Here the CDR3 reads CASSDTGGSTGELFF. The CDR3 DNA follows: TGCGCCAGCAGCGACACAGGGGGAAGCACCGGGGAGCTGTTTTTT.

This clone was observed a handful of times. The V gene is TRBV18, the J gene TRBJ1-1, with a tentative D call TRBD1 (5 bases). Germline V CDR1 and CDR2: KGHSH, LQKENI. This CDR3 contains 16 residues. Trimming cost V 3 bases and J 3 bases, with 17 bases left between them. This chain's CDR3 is CASSPDVRGRDTEAFF. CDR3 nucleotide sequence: TGTGCCAGCTCACCCGATGTCCGGGGGAGAGACACTGAAGCTTTCTTT.

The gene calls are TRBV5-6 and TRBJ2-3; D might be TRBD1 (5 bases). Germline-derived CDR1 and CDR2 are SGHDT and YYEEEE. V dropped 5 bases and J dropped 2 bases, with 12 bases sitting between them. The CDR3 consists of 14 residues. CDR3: CASSYQGITDTQYF. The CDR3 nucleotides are TGTGCCAGCAGTTATCAGGGTATCACAGATACGCAGTATTTT.